This is a list of T cell receptor beta chains from one sample in a study of human T cells and chemical hapten exposure. TCRdb ran MiXCR on the RACE reads and lists one entry per CDR3 protein. The sample contains some 91,000 distinct CDR3 sequences, around 12% of which appear only once. The sequenced sample was whole blood, obtained in connection with sensitization to the hapten diphenylcyclopropenone (DPC). These receptors all stem from a woman in her thirties or forties with alopecia areata. Some clones in this sample may be carry-over from other donors' samples. The CDR3 runs from the conserved cysteine through the conserved F or W.

TRBV4-3 CASSLQTYPSNQPQHF
TRBV11-1 CASSRFGWYEQYF
TRBV20-1 CSARRRAGGPMGEQFF
TRBV7-2 CASSSGAWNTEAFF
TRBV18 CASSPRETGRSYEQYF
TRBV2 CAAGGWNTGELFF
TRBV18 CASSPHPGQGWNQETQYF
TRBV28 CASSFYGSGQETQYF
TRBV20-1 CSATGRGNYGYTF
TRBV7-3 CASSLEPATGELFF
TRBV18 CASSPPSGINIQYF
TRBV28 CASSEISGGAPPYEQYF
TRBV20-1 CSARERTGGGTDTQYF
TRBV15 CATSRGGQGGEKLFF
TRBV7-2 CASSSDSYNEQFF
TRBV12-3/TRBV12-4 CASSLGGPANYGYTF
TRBV12-3/TRBV12-4 CASSFLAGDWNEQFF
TRBV7-2 CASSLARGNEQFF